This TCR beta chain was sequenced in a study of blood T cell repertoires in COVID-19. At the level of the study: Material from acute and convalescent COVID-19 was sourced from the United States, Italy and Spain. T cells, B-cell-depleted T cells, or PBMCs supplied cDNA or gDNA.

Germline CDR1 reads MNHEY; CDR2 reads SMNVEV (reference sequence). The CDR3 runs 14 residues. Trimming removed 3 bases from V and 9 bases from J; junction bases left unmatched: 8. Original methodology: From reference gene primer amplification, estimates of nucleated cell counts were derived. Data came from immunoSEQ multiplex PCR; TCRdb stores just in-frame clones and leaves some out. V, J and clone size are taken as reported in that table, and D and trimming were inferred from the DNA itself. The sample yields hundreds of thousands of clones, over 75% seen once. Participants were placed into cohorts based on the clinical history they reported.

The sequencing input was PBMCs or T cells enriched from blood (not recorded which). The origin of this receptor is a young woman who had recovered from COVID-19. This chain links TRBV27 with TRBJ2-1; TRBD2 aligns across 7 bases. The DNA for the CDR3 is TGTGCCAGCAGTTTGTCGACTAGCCGCGGTGAGCAGTTCTTC. Translated: CASSLSTSRGEQFF.